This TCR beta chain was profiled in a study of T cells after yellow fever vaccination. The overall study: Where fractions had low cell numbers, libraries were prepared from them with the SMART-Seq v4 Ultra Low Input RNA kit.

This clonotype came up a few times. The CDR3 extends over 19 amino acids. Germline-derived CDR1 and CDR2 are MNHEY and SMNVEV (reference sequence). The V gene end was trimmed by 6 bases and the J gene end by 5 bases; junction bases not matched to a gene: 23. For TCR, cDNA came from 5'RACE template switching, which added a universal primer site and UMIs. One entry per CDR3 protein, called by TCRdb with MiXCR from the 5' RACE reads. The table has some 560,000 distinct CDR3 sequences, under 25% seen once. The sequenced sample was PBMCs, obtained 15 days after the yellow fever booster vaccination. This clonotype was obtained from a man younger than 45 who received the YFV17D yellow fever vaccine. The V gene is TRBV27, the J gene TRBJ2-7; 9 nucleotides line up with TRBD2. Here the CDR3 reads CASRTTGSDMSGRNNEQYF. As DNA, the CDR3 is TGTGCCAGCAGAACGACAGGGTCGGATATGAGCGGGAGGAACAACGAGCAGTACTTC.